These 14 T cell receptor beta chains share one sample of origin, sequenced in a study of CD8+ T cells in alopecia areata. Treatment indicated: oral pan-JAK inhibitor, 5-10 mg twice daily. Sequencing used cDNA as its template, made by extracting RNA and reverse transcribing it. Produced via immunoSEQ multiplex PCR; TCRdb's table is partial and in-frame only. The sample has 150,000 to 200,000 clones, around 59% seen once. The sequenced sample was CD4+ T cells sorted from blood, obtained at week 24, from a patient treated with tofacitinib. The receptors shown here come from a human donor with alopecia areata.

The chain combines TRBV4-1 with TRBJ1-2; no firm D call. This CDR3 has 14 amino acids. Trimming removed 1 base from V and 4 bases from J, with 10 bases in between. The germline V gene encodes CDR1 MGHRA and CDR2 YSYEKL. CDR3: CASSQADWPYGYTF. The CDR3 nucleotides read TGCGCCAGCAGCCAAGCAGACTGGCCCTATGGCTACACCTTC.

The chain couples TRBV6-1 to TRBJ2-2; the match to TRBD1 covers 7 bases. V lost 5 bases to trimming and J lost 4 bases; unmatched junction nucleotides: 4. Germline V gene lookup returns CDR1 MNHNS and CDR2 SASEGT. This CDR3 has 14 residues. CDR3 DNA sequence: TGTGCCAGCAGTAGGGACAGCACCACCGGGGAGCTGTTTTTT. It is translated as CASSRDSTTGELFF.

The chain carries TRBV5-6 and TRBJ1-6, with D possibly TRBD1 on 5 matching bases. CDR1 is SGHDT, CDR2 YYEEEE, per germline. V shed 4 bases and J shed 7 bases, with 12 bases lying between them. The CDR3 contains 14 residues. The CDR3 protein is CASSKGRGNSPLHF. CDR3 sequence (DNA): TGTGCCAGCAGCAAGGGACGGGGCAATTCACCCCTCCACTTT.

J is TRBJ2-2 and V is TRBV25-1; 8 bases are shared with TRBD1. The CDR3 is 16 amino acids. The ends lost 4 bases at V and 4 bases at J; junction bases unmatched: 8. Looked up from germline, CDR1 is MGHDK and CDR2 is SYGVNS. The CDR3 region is CASSAYGQGGTGELFF. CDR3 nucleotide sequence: TGTGCCAGCAGTGCATATGGACAGGGAGGCACCGGGGAGCTGTTTTTT.

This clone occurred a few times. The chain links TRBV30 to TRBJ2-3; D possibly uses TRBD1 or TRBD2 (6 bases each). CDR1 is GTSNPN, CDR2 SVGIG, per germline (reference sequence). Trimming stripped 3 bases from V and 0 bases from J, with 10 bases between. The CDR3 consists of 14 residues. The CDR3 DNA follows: TGTGCCTGGAGACCGGGGGCGAGCACAGATACGCAGTATTTT. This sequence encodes CAWRPGASTDTQYF.

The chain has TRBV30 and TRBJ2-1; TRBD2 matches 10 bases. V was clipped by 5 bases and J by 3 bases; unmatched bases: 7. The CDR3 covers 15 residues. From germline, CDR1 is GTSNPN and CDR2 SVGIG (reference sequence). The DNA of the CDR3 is TGTGCCTGGGGACGCACTAGCGGGGTCTACAATGAGCAGTTCTTC. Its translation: CAWGRTSGVYNEQFF.

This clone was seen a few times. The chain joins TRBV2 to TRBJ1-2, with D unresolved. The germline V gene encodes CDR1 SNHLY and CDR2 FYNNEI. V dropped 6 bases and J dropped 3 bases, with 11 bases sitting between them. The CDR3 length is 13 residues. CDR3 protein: CASRAGPDYGYTF. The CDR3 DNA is TGTGCCAGCAGAGCCGGGCCTGACTATGGCTACACCTTC.

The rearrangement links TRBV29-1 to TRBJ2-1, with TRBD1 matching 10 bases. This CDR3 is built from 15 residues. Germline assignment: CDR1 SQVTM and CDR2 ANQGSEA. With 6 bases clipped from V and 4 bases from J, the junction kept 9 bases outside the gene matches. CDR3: CSVAFGTGDYNEQFF. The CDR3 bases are TGCAGCGTGGCCTTCGGGACAGGGGATTACAATGAGCAGTTCTTC.

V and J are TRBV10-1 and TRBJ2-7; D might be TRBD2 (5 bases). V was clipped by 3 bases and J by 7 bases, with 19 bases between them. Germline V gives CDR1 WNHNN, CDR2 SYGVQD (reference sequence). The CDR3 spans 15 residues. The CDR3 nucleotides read TGCGCCAGCAGTGACCCGGCGGGCCGGTCGGAAGAGCAGTACTTC. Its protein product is CASSDPAGRSEEQYF.

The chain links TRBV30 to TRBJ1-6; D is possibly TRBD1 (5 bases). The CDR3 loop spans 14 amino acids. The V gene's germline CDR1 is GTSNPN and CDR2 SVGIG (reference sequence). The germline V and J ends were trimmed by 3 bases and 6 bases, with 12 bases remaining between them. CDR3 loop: CAWRSPGSNSPLHF. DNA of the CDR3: TGTGCCTGGAGATCCCCAGGGAGTAATTCACCCCTCCACTTT.

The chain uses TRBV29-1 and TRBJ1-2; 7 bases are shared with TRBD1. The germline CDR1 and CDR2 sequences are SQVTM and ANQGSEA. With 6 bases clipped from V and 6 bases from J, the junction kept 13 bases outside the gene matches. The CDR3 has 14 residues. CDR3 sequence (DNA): TGCAGCGTCCCGACAGGGCGTGGGTATGATGGCTACACCTTC. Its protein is CSVPTGRGYDGYTF. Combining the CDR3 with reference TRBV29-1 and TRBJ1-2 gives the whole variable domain SAVISQKPSRDICQRGTSLTIQCQVDSQVTMMFWYRQQPGQSLTLIATANQGSEATYESGFVIDKFPISRPNLTFSTLTVSNMSPEDSSIYLCSVPTGRGYDGYTFGSGTRLTVV.

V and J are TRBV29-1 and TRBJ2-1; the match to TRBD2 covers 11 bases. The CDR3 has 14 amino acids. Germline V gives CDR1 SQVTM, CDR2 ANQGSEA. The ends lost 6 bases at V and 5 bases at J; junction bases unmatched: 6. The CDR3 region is CSVAGLADNNEQFF. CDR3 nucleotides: TGCAGCGTAGCGGGACTAGCGGATAACAATGAGCAGTTCTTC.

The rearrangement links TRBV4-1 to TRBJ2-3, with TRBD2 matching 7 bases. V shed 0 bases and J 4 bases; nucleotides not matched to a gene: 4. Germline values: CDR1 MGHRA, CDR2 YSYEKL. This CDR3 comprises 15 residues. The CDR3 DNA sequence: TGCGCCAGCAGCCAAGATCAGCGGGGCCCAGATACGCAGTATTTT. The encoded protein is CASSQDQRGPDTQYF.

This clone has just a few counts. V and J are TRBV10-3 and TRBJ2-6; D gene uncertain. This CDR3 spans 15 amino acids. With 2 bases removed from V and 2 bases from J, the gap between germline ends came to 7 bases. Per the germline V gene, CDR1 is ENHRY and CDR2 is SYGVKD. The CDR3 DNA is TGTGCCATCAGTGAGGGGGTGGCTGGGGCCAACGTCCTGACTTTC. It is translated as CAISEGVAGANVLTF.